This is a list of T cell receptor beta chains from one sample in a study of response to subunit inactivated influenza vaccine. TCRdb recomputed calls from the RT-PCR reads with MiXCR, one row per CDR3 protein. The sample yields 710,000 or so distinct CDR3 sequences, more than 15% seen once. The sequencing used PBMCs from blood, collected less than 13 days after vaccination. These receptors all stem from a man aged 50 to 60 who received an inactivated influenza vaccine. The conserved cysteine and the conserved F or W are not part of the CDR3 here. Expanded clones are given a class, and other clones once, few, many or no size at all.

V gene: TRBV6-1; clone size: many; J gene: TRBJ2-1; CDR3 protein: ATGDRSSYNEQF
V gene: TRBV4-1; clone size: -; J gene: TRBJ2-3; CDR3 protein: ASSQGSGGDTDTQY
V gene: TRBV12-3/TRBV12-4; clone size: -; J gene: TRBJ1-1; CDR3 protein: ASSFARITEAF
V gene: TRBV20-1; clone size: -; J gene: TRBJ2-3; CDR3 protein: SASGLAGDTDTHY
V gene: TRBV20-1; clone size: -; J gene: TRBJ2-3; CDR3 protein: SAHGLAGTDTQY
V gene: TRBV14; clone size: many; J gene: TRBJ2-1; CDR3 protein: ASIPLAGASHGTYNEQF
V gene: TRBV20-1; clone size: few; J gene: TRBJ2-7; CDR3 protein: SATGVAGTYEQY
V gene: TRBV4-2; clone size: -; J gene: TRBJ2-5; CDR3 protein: ASSLWGEGETQY
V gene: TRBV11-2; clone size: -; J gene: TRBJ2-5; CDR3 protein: ASSWTSGRLETQY
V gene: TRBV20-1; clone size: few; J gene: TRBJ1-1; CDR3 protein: SALDIMNTEAF
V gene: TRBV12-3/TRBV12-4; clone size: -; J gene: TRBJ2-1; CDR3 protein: ASSLWGPTYNEQF
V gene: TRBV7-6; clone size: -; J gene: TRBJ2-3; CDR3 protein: ASSLGQGDTQY
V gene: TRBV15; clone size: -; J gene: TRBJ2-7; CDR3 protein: ATSRDRGQDFYEQY
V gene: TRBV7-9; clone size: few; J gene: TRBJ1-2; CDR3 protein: ASSPAMRWNYYGYT
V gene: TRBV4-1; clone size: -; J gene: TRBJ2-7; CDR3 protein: ASSQGWGTYEQY
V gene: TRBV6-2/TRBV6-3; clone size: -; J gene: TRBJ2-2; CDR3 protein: ASSYSLERFSGELF
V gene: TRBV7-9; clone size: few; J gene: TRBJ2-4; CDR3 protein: ASRGTKNIQY
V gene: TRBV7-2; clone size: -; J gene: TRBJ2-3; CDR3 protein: ASSLGTGSNTDTQY
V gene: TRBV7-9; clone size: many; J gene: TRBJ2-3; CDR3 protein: ASSFPSGATDTQY
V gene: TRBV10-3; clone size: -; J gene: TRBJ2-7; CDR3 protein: AISGGQLSTYEQY
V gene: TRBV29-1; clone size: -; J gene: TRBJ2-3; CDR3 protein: SVVSRRGVGDTQY
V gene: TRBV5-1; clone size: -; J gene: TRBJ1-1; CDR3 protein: ASSPRTGSWTEAF
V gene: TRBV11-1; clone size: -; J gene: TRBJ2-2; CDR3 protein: ASTLATTPTGRRESTGELF
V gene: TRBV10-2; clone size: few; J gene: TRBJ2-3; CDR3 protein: ASSEPSGGADTQY
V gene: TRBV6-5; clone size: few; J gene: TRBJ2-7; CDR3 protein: ASSYAGTGSYEQY
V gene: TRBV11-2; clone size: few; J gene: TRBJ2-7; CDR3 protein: ASSLSDRGDYEQY
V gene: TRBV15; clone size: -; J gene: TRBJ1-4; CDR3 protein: ATSRDSGRTPLF
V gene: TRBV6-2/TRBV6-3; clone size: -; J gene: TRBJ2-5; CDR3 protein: ASRVAGVKETQY
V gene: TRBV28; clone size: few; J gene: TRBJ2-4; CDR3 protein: ASSPNRVIQY
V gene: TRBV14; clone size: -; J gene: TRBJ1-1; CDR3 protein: ASSQARTEAF
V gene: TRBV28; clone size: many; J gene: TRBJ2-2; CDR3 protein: ASSRGQGNTGELF
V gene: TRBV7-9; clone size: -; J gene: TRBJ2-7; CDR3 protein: ASSLGLQGASYEQY
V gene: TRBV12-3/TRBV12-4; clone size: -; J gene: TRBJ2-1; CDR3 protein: ASSLDYRNEQF